The 21 T cell receptor beta chains reported below all come from one sample, sequenced in a study of T cell responses to AZD1222 COVID-19 vaccine. Using immunoSEQ multiplex PCR, the repertoire was profiled, and TCRdb retains in-frame clones only, with some absent. The table lists some 200,000 clones, roughly 90% of them singletons. The sample here was peripheral blood, taken 28 days after the second AZD1222 dose. The receptor source for this set is an adult who received the AZD1222 COVID-19 vaccine.

The chain links TRBV9 to TRBJ1-1; a possible D gene is TRBD1 (6 bases). V was pared by 4 bases and J by 4 bases, with 11 bases between. CDR1 is SGDLS and CDR2 is YYNGEE in the germline V gene. CDR3 length equals 13 residues. Here the CDR3 reads CASSPPQGTEAFF. The CDR3 bases are TGTGCCAGCAGCCCCCCACAGGGCACTGAAGCTTTCTTT.

This chain joins TRBV19 and TRBJ1-5, with a tentative D call TRBD1 (6 bases). V gave up 2 bases and J gave up 6 bases, with 17 bases separating them. The CDR3 contains 16 residues. From germline, CDR1 is LNHDA and CDR2 SQIVND (reference sequence). CDR3 DNA: TGTGCCAGTAGTATACCGGTTACAGGGCCAGCTCAGCCCCAGCATTTT. It translates to CASSIPVTGPAQPQHF.

This chain uses TRBV28 with TRBJ1-5; no reliable D call. CDR1 is MDHEN and CDR2 is SYDVKM in the germline V gene. The CDR3 extends over 14 amino acids. Trimming took off 5 bases at V and 6 bases at J, with 14 bases between the two ends. The DNA for the CDR3 is TGTGCCAGCAGTCTTCCCTATCGGGGTCAGCCCCAGCATTTT. It specifies CASSLPYRGQPQHF.

The V call is TRBV2, the J call TRBJ1-6; 11 positions match TRBD1. Germline trimming cut 4 bases from V and 10 bases from J; bases unmatched to any gene: 6. The CDR3 loop spans 15 amino acids. Germline assignment: CDR1 SNHLY and CDR2 FYNNEI. CDR3 in amino acids: CASSGMGQGESPLHF. The CDR3 nucleotides are TGTGCCAGCAGTGGTATGGGACAGGGGGAATCACCCCTCCACTTT.

This clone was recorded a few times. This chain connects TRBV4-3 to TRBJ1-6; D not resolved. Between the trimmed V and J ends, which lost 4 bases and 10 bases, there was a span of 14 bases. This CDR3 comprises 14 residues. Germline V gene lookup returns CDR1 LGHNA and CDR2 YSLEER. CDR3 in amino acids: CASSLSSNGSPLHF. CDR3 coding DNA: TGCGCCAGCAGCCTTTCCTCGAATGGGTCACCCCTCCACTTT.

The chain carries TRBV7-9 and TRBJ1-6; D is uncertain. This CDR3 has 12 residues. V was shortened by 4 bases and J by 8 bases, with 6 bases between the two germline ends. Germline CDR1 is SEHNR and CDR2 is FQNEAQ (reference sequence). In DNA form, the CDR3 reads TGTGCCAGCAGCTACGGAGATTCACCCCTCCACTTT. It specifies CASSYGDSPLHF.

The chain employs TRBV5-5 and TRBJ1-1; D ambiguous. Per the germline V gene, CDR1 is SGHKS and CDR2 is YYEKEE (reference sequence). The length of the CDR3 is 13 residues. V was clipped by 4 bases and J by 3 bases, with 10 bases between them. CDR3 residues: CASSAGSDTEAFF. In DNA form, the CDR3 reads TGTGCCAGCAGCGCCGGGTCAGACACTGAAGCTTTCTTT.

This clone was counted once. J is TRBJ2-1 and V is TRBV9, with TRBD2 as a possible D gene (5 bases). Trimming shortened V by 0 bases and J by 9 bases, and 10 bases separated the two germline ends. The CDR3 runs 13 residues. Germline V CDR1 and CDR2: SGDLS, YYNGEE. CDR3 nucleotides: TGTGCCAGCAGCGTAGTGACTATGGGTGAGCAGTTCTTC. Translation gives CASSVVTMGEQFF.

The CDR3 nucleotides read TGTGCCATCTCACTCACCGGGGGGTATACGCAGTATTTT. It yields the protein CAISLTGGYTQYF. The chain couples TRBV7-8 to TRBJ2-3; TRBD2 agrees at 7 bases. V lost 10 bases to trimming and J lost 7 bases; unmatched junction nucleotides: 11. CDR1 SGHVS and CDR2 FQNEAQ come from the germline V gene. The CDR3 extends over 13 amino acids. The variable domain in full, with the rest retrieved from reference TRBV7-8 and TRBJ2-3, is GAGVSQSPRYKVAKRGQDVALRCDPISGHVSLFWYQQALGQGPEFLTYFQNEAQLDKSGLPSDRFFAERPEGSVSTLKIQRTQQEDSAVYLCAISLTGGYTQYFGPGTRLTVL.

V gene TRBV11-3 combines with J gene TRBJ2-5, with D possibly being TRBD2 (6 bases). This CDR3 spans 15 amino acids. CDR1 SGHNT and CDR2 YENEEA come from the germline V gene. V was cut by 5 bases and J by 5 bases, with 18 bases left in between. This CDR3 is CASSPRGGPGETQYF. The CDR3 bases are TGTGCCAGCAGCCCCCGGGGAGGCCCTGGGGAGACCCAGTACTTC.

The rearrangement uses TRBV3-1 (or the pseudogene TRBV3-2) and TRBJ2-7, with a weak D call TRBD2 (6 bases). Per the germline V gene, CDR1 is LGHDT and CDR2 is YNNKEL (reference sequence). Between the trimmed V and J ends, which lost 1 base and 0 bases, there was a span of 13 bases. This CDR3 contains 16 residues. The CDR3, as DNA: TGTGCCAGCAGCCAAGGTATTAGCGGCAGCTCCTACGAGCAGTACTTC. Encoded protein: CASSQGISGSSYEQYF.

The chain recombines TRBV9 with TRBJ2-3; D remains unclear. There are 14 residues in the CDR3. From germline, CDR1 is SGDLS and CDR2 YYNGEE. The germline V and J ends were trimmed by 0 bases and 4 bases, with 9 bases remaining between them. The CDR3 spells CASSVGTRADTQYF. The CDR3 nucleotides read TGTGCCAGCAGCGTAGGTACGCGAGCAGATACGCAGTATTTT.

The CDR3 DNA sequence: TGTGCCAGTAGTATAGGGCAGGGGAAATCCTACGAGCAGTACTTC. Translation: CASSIGQGKSYEQYF. The chain employs TRBV19 and TRBJ2-7; D is possibly TRBD1 (6 bases). The CDR3 totals 15 residues. Trimming took off 1 base at V and 1 base at J, with 11 bases between the two ends. CDR1 is LNHDA, CDR2 SQIVND, per germline (reference sequence).

J is TRBJ2-3 and V is TRBV28; D call uncertain. The CDR3 runs 14 residues. Germline-derived CDR1 and CDR2 are MDHEN and SYDVKM. The V and J ends lost 5 bases and 1 base respectively, with 10 bases between them. CDR3: CASSTHSGTDTQYF. In nucleotides, the CDR3 is TGTGCCAGCAGTACGCACAGTGGCACAGATACGCAGTATTTT.

About this clone itself: Sequence at one end of the junction differs from germline and may be a read error. The rearrangement links TRBV19 to TRBJ2-2; D uncertain. Germline V gene lookup returns CDR1 LNHDA and CDR2 SQIVND (reference sequence). There are 13 residues in the CDR3. CDR3 nucleotides: TGTGCCAGTAGTGCCCAGAACGCCGGGGAGCTGTTTTTT. It translates to CASSAQNAGELFF.

This rearrangement joins TRBV29-1 to TRBJ1-1; maybe TRBD1 (5 bases). V was cut by 8 bases and J by 0 bases, with 10 bases left in between. Per germline, CDR1 SQVTM and CDR2 ANQGSEA. CDR3 size: 12 residues. CDR3: CSWGGMNTEAFF. CDR3 sequence (DNA): TGCAGCTGGGGGGGAATGAACACTGAAGCTTTCTTT.

The chain recombines TRBV5-6 with TRBJ2-7; tentatively, D is TRBD2 (5 bases). V was shortened by 0 bases and J by 1 base, with 8 bases between the two germline ends. The CDR3 spans 14 residues. CDR1 and CDR2 (germline): SGHDT, YYEEEE. CDR3 residues: CASSLGKRSYEQYF. The DNA of the CDR3 is TGTGCCAGCAGCTTGGGCAAGCGGTCCTACGAGCAGTACTTC.

The chain has TRBV5-1 and TRBJ2-1; TRBD2 matches 14 bases. Losses at the gene ends were 2 bases for V and 2 bases for J; bases not matched to a gene: 12. Germline lookup yields CDR1 SGHRS and CDR2 YFSETQ. The CDR3 totals 20 residues. In nucleotides, the CDR3 is TGCGCCAGCAGCTTCCCGACTGGGACTAGCGGGAGAGGAGCCTACAATGAGCAGTTCTTC. It yields the protein CASSFPTGTSGRGAYNEQFF.

This chain uses TRBV7-2 with TRBJ1-6; 9 nucleotides match TRBD1. This CDR3 region has 15 residues. The V segment lost 5 bases and the J segment 12 bases; nucleotides outside the gene matches: 11. Germline CDR1 is SGHTA and CDR2 is FQGNSA. The CDR3 DNA follows: TGTGCCAGCAGCCCGCAAGGGGGACAGGGAGGACCCCTCCACTTT. Its protein product is CASSPQGGQGGPLHF.

The chain employs TRBV19 and TRBJ1-1; D is unresolved. The CDR3 spans 13 residues. Germline assignment: CDR1 LNHDA and CDR2 SQIVND (reference sequence). V gave up 7 bases and J gave up 1 base, with 10 bases separating them. CDR3 amino acids: CASKHPTNTEAFF. In DNA form, the CDR3 reads TGTGCCAGTAAGCATCCGACGAACACTGAAGCTTTCTTT.

The chain couples TRBV11-2 to TRBJ2-1, with D possibly matching TRBD1 (6 bases). Trimming shortened V by 5 bases and J by 2 bases, and 16 bases separated the two germline ends. The germline gives CDR1 SGHAT, CDR2 FQNNGV. The CDR3 covers 16 residues. The CDR3 DNA is TGTGCCAGCAGCACCCCCGGACAGCCGGCCTACAATGAGCAGTTCTTC. As protein: CASSTPGQPAYNEQFF.